Presented here are 13 T cell receptor beta chains from one specimen sequenced in a study of blood T cell repertoires in COVID-19. Clones were read by immunoSEQ multiplex PCR, and TCRdb kept only the in-frame ones, dropping some. The sample lists 180,000 or so clones; about 85% were seen once. The specimen sequenced was peripheral blood. Every receptor here comes from a man aged 18 to 29 with acute or convalescent COVID-19.

This clone has just a few counts. The chain links TRBV10-1 to TRBJ2-3; 7 nucleotides agree with TRBD1. Germline-derived CDR1 and CDR2 are WNHNN and SYGVQD (reference sequence). V dropped 6 bases and J dropped 6; count of bases not matched to a gene: 21. There are 18 residues in the CDR3. Here the CDR3 DNA reads TGCGCCAGCAGGATAGGACAGGTTCAATCCTACCAGGTGGATACGCAGTATTTT. This codes for CASRIGQVQSYQVDTQYF.

V gene TRBV27 combines with J gene TRBJ1-5; TRBD1 agrees at 8 bases. The germline CDR1 and CDR2 sequences are MNHEY and SMNVEV (reference sequence). The CDR3 is 18 residues long. Germline trimming cut 5 bases from V and 6 bases from J; bases unmatched to any gene: 18. CDR3 protein: CASSPRTTHQGAGQPQHF. DNA of the CDR3: TGTGCCAGCAGTCCCAGAACCACACATCAGGGGGCAGGTCAGCCCCAGCATTTT.

V usage is TRBV2 and J usage is TRBJ1-5; 9 nucleotides line up with TRBD1. Germline CDR1 reads SNHLY; CDR2 reads FYNNEI. The junction had 7 bases not matched to a gene; V was cut back by 4 bases and J by 6 bases. The CDR3 sequence is 15 residues long. The CDR3: CASSGGTGNTQPQHF. The CDR3 DNA reads as TGTGCCAGCAGTGGAGGGACAGGGAATACTCAGCCCCAGCATTTT.

The rearrangement uses TRBV2 and TRBJ1-2, with D perhaps TRBD1 (6 bases). The CDR3 has 14 residues. V lost 1 base and J lost 4, with 10 bases in between. The V gene's germline CDR1 is SNHLY and CDR2 FYNNEI. CDR3 nucleotide sequence: TGTGCCAGCAGTGAAGTCGGGACACCCTATGGCTACACCTTC. Amino acids: CASSEVGTPYGYTF.

This clone turned up a few times. V usage is TRBV4-2 and J usage is TRBJ2-1, with 11 bases aligning to TRBD2. The V and J ends lost 5 bases and 8 bases, in that order; junction bases with no gene match: 5. The CDR3 has 14 residues. The germline V gene has CDR1 LGHNA and CDR2 YNFKEQ. The CDR3 spells CASSKTSGVDEQFF. CDR3 nucleotide sequence: TGTGCCAGCAGCAAGACTAGCGGGGTAGATGAGCAGTTCTTC.

This clone appeared a few times. This rearrangement joins TRBV7-2 to TRBJ1-3; TRBD1 matches 7 bases. The CDR3 extends over 15 amino acids. The germline V gene has CDR1 SGHTA and CDR2 FQGNSA. Losses at the gene ends were 4 bases for V and 3 bases for J; bases not matched to a gene: 6. The CDR3 is CASSYLTGVGNTIYF. In DNA form, the CDR3 reads TGTGCCAGCAGCTACCTAACAGGGGTTGGAAACACCATATATTTT.

This clone was seen a single time. The chain combines TRBV5-1 with TRBJ2-1, with D possibly TRBD1 on 5 matching bases. V lost 0 bases and J 5 bases, leaving 21 bases between the germline ends. Germline CDR1 and CDR2: SGHRS and YFSETQ. CDR3 length: 18 residues. The CDR3 sequence: CASSLGATGTGFNNEQFF. CDR3 DNA: TGCGCCAGCAGCTTGGGCGCCACCGGAACAGGTTTCAACAATGAGCAGTTCTTC.

This rearrangement joins TRBV27 to TRBJ1-2; possibly TRBD1 for D (5 bases). The germline V and J ends were trimmed by 5 bases and 6 bases, with 13 bases remaining between them. Germline V gene lookup returns CDR1 MNHEY and CDR2 SMNVEV (reference sequence). The CDR3 extends over 13 amino acids. The chain's CDR3 is CASSPLPGDGYTF. The CDR3 nucleotides are TGTGCCAGCAGTCCTCTCCCGGGGGATGGCTACACCTTC.

This clone was recorded only once. The chain uses TRBV4-2 and TRBJ1-4; a possible D gene is TRBD1 (6 bases). This CDR3 has 14 amino acids. V was shortened by 2 bases and J by 7 bases, with 11 bases between the two germline ends. Germline CDR1 and CDR2: LGHNA and YNFKEQ. The CDR3 DNA sequence: TGTGCCAGCAGCCAACCAGGGGTTGGTGAAAAACTGTTTTTT. As protein: CASSQPGVGEKLFF.

The genes are TRBV4-1 and TRBJ1-2; 8 bases are shared with TRBD1. V lost 0 bases, J lost 6 bases, and 9 bases stayed unmatched. CDR1 MGHRA and CDR2 YSYEKL come from the germline V gene. The CDR3 sequence is 16 residues long. CDR3 in DNA: TGCGCCAGCAGCCAAGATACCCGACAGGGGAAGAATGGCTACACCTTC. As protein: CASSQDTRQGKNGYTF.

The chain is built from TRBV30 and TRBJ2-2; 9 bases are a match to TRBD1. Trimming took 8 bases from V and 2 from J; bases not matched to a gene: 6. This CDR3 is 14 amino acids long. Germline V gives CDR1 GTSNPN, CDR2 SVGIG (reference sequence). CDR3 residues: CAQRQGGNTGELFF. CDR3 coding DNA: TGTGCCCAGCGACAGGGGGGTAACACCGGGGAGCTGTTTTTT.

This chain links TRBV6-4 with TRBJ1-1; no clear D. The CDR3 is 14 amino acids. V lost 4 bases and J 0 bases, leaving 9 bases between the germline ends. Germline values: CDR1 MRHNA, CDR2 SNTAGT. For the CDR3, the DNA is TGTGCCAGCAGTGGTACAGTCATGAACACTGAAGCTTTCTTT. The encoded protein is CASSGTVMNTEAFF.

This clone turned up a few times. The gene calls are TRBV3-1 (or the pseudogene TRBV3-2) and TRBJ1-1, with 9 bases matching TRBD1. The V gene end was trimmed by 11 bases and the J gene end by 5 bases; junction bases not matched to a gene: 15. The length of the CDR3 is 15 residues. From germline, CDR1 is LGHDT and CDR2 YNNKEL (reference sequence). The CDR3 bases are TGTGCCTGCTCTCTGGTGGGACAGGGAAGGACTGAAGCTTTCTTT. It yields the protein CACSLVGQGRTEAFF.